This T cell receptor beta chain emerged from a study of cytomegalovirus exposure and HLA in healthy donors. Study-wide points: Most CMV-associated TCR beta chains appeared HLA-restricted in a later analysis. Later findings reportedly placed an Asian-associated ancestry cluster below the approximately 670-donor mean for N-insertions. Later on, a genetic analysis was performed. It linked a missense variant in DCLRE1C with V- and J-gene trimming of TCR beta.

The PCR made use of 60 Vbeta and 13 Jbeta primers. The protocol was immunoSEQ multiplex PCR, while the TCRdb copy is restricted to in-frame clones and leaves out a portion. The sample lists over 120,000 clones, 77% occurring once. Per the germline V gene, CDR1 is SQVTM and CDR2 is ANQGSEA. With V trimmed by 4 bases and J by 5 bases, 7 bases remained unmatched. The CDR3 loop spans 13 amino acids. The table lists this clone with a few counts. Its antigen is as yet unknown. The sequencing input was PBMCs. J is TRBJ1-2 and V is TRBV29-1; 7 bases fit TRBD1. The source of this sequence is a male donor in good health and CMV-seronegative. The CDR3 bases are TGCAGCGTTGCTGGACAGGCCAGTTATGGCTACACCTTC. This sequence encodes CSVAGQASYGYTF. Filled out from reference TRBV29-1 and TRBJ1-2, the complete variable domain reads SAVISQKPSRDICQRGTSLTIQCQVDSQVTMMFWYRQQPGQSLTLIATANQGSEATYESGFVIDKFPISRPNLTFSTLTVSNMSPEDSSIYLCSVAGQASYGYTFGSGTRLTVV.